The rows below give T cell receptor beta chains drawn from one sample of a study of graft-versus-host responses after intestinal transplantation. Their antigen targets remain unknown. TCRdb's copy holds only in-frame clones and misses some; the assay was immunoSEQ multiplex PCR. The data show more than 85,000 clones, 93% seen once. This specimen was unstimulated CD8+ T cells sorted from spleen or lymph node cells, taken before intestinal transplant. The origin of the receptors is a human donor who received an intestinal transplant. Both conserved end residues are part of each CDR3. The D gene is left open where the match is weak. Not every row has a clone size; where given, it reads once, few, many or a size class.

cdr3_nt	cdr3_aa	j_call	d_call	v_call	clone_size
TGTGCCAGCAGTGTCCTCGCTGAAGCTTTCTTT	CASSVLAEAFF	TRBJ1-1	-	TRBV25-1	-
TGTGCCAGCAGTCCCGAGGGACAGGGGAATCAGCCCCAGCATTTT	CASSPEGQGNQPQHF	TRBJ1-5	TRBD1	TRBV27	-
TGTGCCAGCAGCTTGTATAGGGACAGAGATGGCTACACCTTC	CASSLYRDRDGYTF	TRBJ1-2	TRBD1	TRBV7-9	-
TGTGCCAGCAGGGGAGAACCAAGCTCCTACAATGAGCAGTTCTTC	CASRGEPSSYNEQFF	TRBJ2-1	-	TRBV2	-
TGCAGTGCTTCAGCGCGGTCGGAACAGTACTTC	CSASARSEQYF	TRBJ2-7	-	TRBV20-1	-
TGCGCCAGCAGCCAAGTTGCTCTAGCAACGGCCAATGAGCAGTTCTTC	CASSQVALATANEQFF	TRBJ2-1	-	TRBV4-1	-
TGTGCCAGCAACCTTGGCTCGGCGGCCCAGTACTTC	CASNLGSAAQYF	TRBJ2-5	-	TRBV25-1	-
TGTGCCAGCAGCTTAGGGACTAGCGGGACAGAGAGGAATGAGCAGTTCTTC	CASSLGTSGTERNEQFF	TRBJ2-1	TRBD2	TRBV7-9	-
TGTGCCAGCAGCTTAGTGGTCAGCTACCTTAGGGGAAACACCATATATTTT	CASSLVVSYLRGNTIYF	TRBJ1-3	-	TRBV7-2	-
TGTGCCAGCAGGGAGGGTCGGCAGATAATAGGAGACGGCGGCTCTGGGGCCAACGTCCTGACTTTC	CASREGRQIIGDGGSGANVLTF	TRBJ2-6	-	TRBV27	-
TGTGCCAGTAGTCCCGGGCCCCCTCTAGCGGGATTTACCTACGAGCAGTACTTC	CASSPGPPLAGFTYEQYF	TRBJ2-7	TRBD2	TRBV19	-
TGTGCCTGGAGCCCTCTAGGATCCACTGAAGCTTTCTTT	CAWSPLGSTEAFF	TRBJ1-1	-	TRBV30	once
TGTGCCAGCAGTGACAGGTCTTACTATGGCTACACCTTC	CASSDRSYYGYTF	TRBJ1-2	-	TRBV2	-
TGTGCCAGTAGTATAGGAGGGGACTCCTACGAGCAGTACTTC	CASSIGGDSYEQYF	TRBJ2-7	-	TRBV19	-
TGTGCCAGCAGTGAACCGGTCGGGAGGGGGGAAGAGACCCAGTACTTC	CASSEPVGRGEETQYF	TRBJ2-5	TRBD2	TRBV2	-
TGTGCCACCGGGGGACCGCAGAGCTCCTACGAGCAGTACTTC	CATGGPQSSYEQYF	TRBJ2-7	-	TRBV2	-
TGTGCCAGCAGCCAAGAATCTAGCGGGAGTTACGAGCAGTACTTC	CASSQESSGSYEQYF	TRBJ2-7	TRBD2	TRBV4-2	once
TGTGCCAGCAGTTGGACAGGGGGGATTAGCAATCAGCCCCAGCATTTT	CASSWTGGISNQPQHF	TRBJ1-5	TRBD1	TRBV6-6	-
TGTGCCAGCAGCCCCCGGACTGGGGAGGGCTACACCTTC	CASSPRTGEGYTF	TRBJ1-2	-	TRBV5-4	-
TGTGCCAGCAGCTTAGATGTTACGGGAGCAGTCTATGGCTACACCTTC	CASSLDVTGAVYGYTF	TRBJ1-2	-	TRBV11-2	-
TGTGCCAGCAGCCGCCCGGGTCACCCCTACGAGCAGTACTTC	CASSRPGHPYEQYF	TRBJ2-7	-	TRBV14	-
TGTGCCAGCAGCCAGAACAGGGTAGACTCCTACGAGCAGTACTTC	CASSQNRVDSYEQYF	TRBJ2-7	-	TRBV7-9	-
TGCAGCGTTGTCGAGGGAGGTCAAGAGACCCAGTACTTC	CSVVEGGQETQYF	TRBJ2-5	-	TRBV29-1	-
TGTGCCAGCAGCTTAGCGGGACGGCAAAGGTTTTATGAGCAGTTCTTC	CASSLAGRQRFYEQFF	TRBJ2-1	-	TRBV11-2	-